Listed below are T cell receptor beta chains from one sample, sequenced in a study of T cells in Graves' hyperthyroidism and ophthalmopathy. MiXCR, applied by TCRdb to the multiplex PCR reads, yields one record per CDR3 protein. The repertoire includes 490,000 or so distinct CDR3 sequences, about 20% of them detected once, and approximately 54% sits in the top ten. The sample comprised blood. The source is a woman in her sixties or seventies with Graves' ophthalmopathy. CDR3s include the opening cysteine and the closing phenylalanine or tryptophan. Each record gives: CDR3 protein, CDR3 DNA, clone size, V gene, J gene, D gene. D genes are given only for firm matches. Rows give clone size only sometimes, using once, few, many, or a class for an expanded clone.

CDR3 protein: CSARVLGSSNEQFF; CDR3 DNA: TGCAGTGCTAGAGTACTGGGGAGTTCAAATGAGCAGTTCTTC; clone size: .; V gene: TRBV20-1; J gene: TRBJ2-1; D gene: .
CDR3 protein: CASSPGGKSEQYF; CDR3 DNA: TGTGCCAGCAGCCCTGGGGGGAAAAGCGAGCAGTACTTC; clone size: .; V gene: TRBV27; J gene: TRBJ2-7; D gene: .
CDR3 protein: CASSPRDGSYEQYF; CDR3 DNA: TGTGCCAGCAGCCCCCGGGACGGATCCTACGAGCAGTACTTC; clone size: .; V gene: TRBV11-3; J gene: TRBJ2-7; D gene: .
CDR3 protein: CATSRDEQPQHF; CDR3 DNA: TGTGCCACCAGCAGAGATGAGCAGCCCCAGCATTTT; clone size: few; V gene: TRBV15; J gene: TRBJ1-5; D gene: .
CDR3 protein: CAISGGESGEAFF; CDR3 DNA: TGTGCCATCAGTGGGGGCGAGTCTGGTGAAGCTTTCTTT; clone size: .; V gene: TRBV10-3; J gene: TRBJ1-1; D gene: .
CDR3 protein: CASSPGLAGVSEQYF; CDR3 DNA: TGTGCCAGCAGCCCCGGACTAGCGGGAGTCTCCGAGCAGTACTTC; clone size: many; V gene: TRBV7-8; J gene: TRBJ2-7; D gene: TRBD2
CDR3 protein: CSIWDRAYEQYF; CDR3 DNA: TGCAGCATCTGGGACAGAGCCTACGAGCAGTACTTC; clone size: once; V gene: TRBV29-1; J gene: TRBJ2-7; D gene: TRBD1
CDR3 protein: CASSVATEASGYTF; CDR3 DNA: TGTGCCAGCAGTGTGGCGACAGAAGCCTCTGGCTACACCTTC; clone size: many; V gene: TRBV2; J gene: TRBJ1-2; D gene: .
CDR3 protein: CASSQDLTSYEQYF; CDR3 DNA: TGTGCCAGCAGCCAAGATTTGACATCCTACGAGCAGTACTTC; clone size: few; V gene: TRBV3-1; J gene: TRBJ2-7; D gene: .
CDR3 protein: CASSTGLGSTEAFF; CDR3 DNA: TGTGCCAGCAGTACGGGCCTGGGGAGCACTGAAGCTTTCTTT; clone size: .; V gene: TRBV27; J gene: TRBJ1-1; D gene: .
CDR3 protein: CASSEGTEKKLFF; CDR3 DNA: TGTGCCAGCAGCGAGGGGACAGAAAAAAAACTGTTTTTT; clone size: once; V gene: TRBV9; J gene: TRBJ1-4; D gene: TRBD1
CDR3 protein: CASSQELRDSGATQYF; CDR3 DNA: TGTGCCAGCAGCCAGGAACTCCGGGACTCTGGCGCGACCCAGTACTTC; clone size: few; V gene: TRBV3-1; J gene: TRBJ2-5; D gene: .
CDR3 protein: CSARDPRTGTFDQPQHF; CDR3 DNA: TGCAGTGCTAGAGATCCCAGGACAGGCACTTTCGATCAGCCCCAGCATTTT; clone size: few; V gene: TRBV20-1; J gene: TRBJ1-5; D gene: TRBD1
CDR3 protein: CAWSVPLYYGYTF; CDR3 DNA: TGTGCCTGGAGTGTCCCCCTATATTATGGCTACACCTTC; clone size: few; V gene: TRBV30; J gene: TRBJ1-2; D gene: .
CDR3 protein: CASTDLVVFTDTQYF; CDR3 DNA: TGTGCCAGCACAGATTTAGTTGTTTTCACAGATACGCAGTATTTT; clone size: .; V gene: TRBV12-3/TRBV12-4; J gene: TRBJ2-3; D gene: .
CDR3 protein: CASSQARAGGQETQYF; CDR3 DNA: TGCGCCAGCAGCCAAGCACGAGCGGGTGGCCAAGAGACCCAGTACTTC; clone size: .; V gene: TRBV4-1; J gene: TRBJ2-5; D gene: .
CDR3 protein: CASSPSASGPTGELFF; CDR3 DNA: TGCGCCAGCAGCCCATCGGCTAGCGGGCCCACCGGGGAGCTGTTTTTT; clone size: few; V gene: TRBV4-3; J gene: TRBJ2-2; D gene: TRBD2